Listed below are T cell receptor beta chains from one sample, sequenced in a study of T cell responses to AZD1222 COVID-19 vaccine. The method was immunoSEQ multiplex PCR; TCRdb's version includes in-frame clones alone and lacks a portion of them. The repertoire holds 100,000 to 140,000 clones, with roughly 90% as singletons. Here the sequenced sample was peripheral blood, taken on day 0 of AZD1222 vaccination. These receptors all come from an adult in good health. Each CDR3 is given with its conserved first and last residue. Fields, in order: V gene, D gene, clone size, J gene, CDR3 DNA, CDR3 protein. D genes are given only for firm matches. Clone size is not always given. Where it is, it says once, few, many or a class for expanded clones.

v_gene: TRBV10-3; d_gene: .; abundance: .; j_gene: TRBJ1-1; CDR3nt: TGTGCCATCAGGCGGGGGGACACTGAAGCTTTCTTT; CDR3aa: CAIRRGDTEAFF
v_gene: TRBV15; d_gene: .; abundance: .; j_gene: TRBJ1-2; CDR3nt: TGTGCCACCAGCAGGGGGGACACCCCAGCTCCTGGCTACACCTTC; CDR3aa: CATSRGDTPAPGYTF
v_gene: TRBV19; d_gene: .; abundance: once; j_gene: TRBJ1-5; CDR3nt: TGTGCCAGTAGTATTACCCTGGTCATGTCTCAGCCCCAGCATTTT; CDR3aa: CASSITLVMSQPQHF
v_gene: TRBV30; d_gene: .; abundance: once; j_gene: TRBJ1-5; CDR3nt: TGTGCCTGGAAAGGGGAACGGGAATCGCCCCAGCATTTT; CDR3aa: CAWKGERESPQHF
v_gene: TRBV19; d_gene: TRBD1; abundance: .; j_gene: TRBJ1-4; CDR3nt: TGTGCCAGTAGCCCGGACAGGGAAGGGAAACTGTTTTTT; CDR3aa: CASSPDREGKLFF
v_gene: TRBV4-2; d_gene: TRBD2; abundance: .; j_gene: TRBJ2-7; CDR3nt: TGTGCCAGCAGCCAAGAGGCTAGCGGGCGCTACGAGCAGTACTTC; CDR3aa: CASSQEASGRYEQYF
v_gene: TRBV28; d_gene: .; abundance: .; j_gene: TRBJ1-1; CDR3nt: TGTGCCAGCAGCCTGTGGTTCCGAGGGACTGAAGCTTTCTTT; CDR3aa: CASSLWFRGTEAFF
v_gene: TRBV27; d_gene: .; abundance: .; j_gene: TRBJ1-5; CDR3nt: TGTGCCAGCAGTTCTACCCGGGACTATAGCAATCAGCCCCAGCATTTT; CDR3aa: CASSSTRDYSNQPQHF
v_gene: TRBV29-1; d_gene: .; abundance: .; j_gene: TRBJ2-1; CDR3nt: TGCAGCGTTGAAAACGAAGGCAGGGAGCAGTTCTTC; CDR3aa: CSVENEGREQFF
v_gene: TRBV28; d_gene: TRBD1; abundance: .; j_gene: TRBJ2-7; CDR3nt: TGTGCCAGCAGTTTCGGACAGGGCCTCTCCTACGAGCAGTACTTC; CDR3aa: CASSFGQGLSYEQYF
v_gene: TRBV21-1; d_gene: .; abundance: .; j_gene: TRBJ2-2; CDR3nt: TGTGCCAGCAGCAAAGGGGTCCTGCGGATCGCGAACACCGGGGAGCTGTTTTTT; CDR3aa: CASSKGVLRIANTGELFF
v_gene: TRBV14; d_gene: .; abundance: .; j_gene: TRBJ2-7; CDR3nt: TGTGCCAGCAACGGAATGGGGGCGCAGGGCGAGCAGTACTTC; CDR3aa: CASNGMGAQGEQYF
v_gene: TRBV5-4; d_gene: TRBD1; abundance: .; j_gene: TRBJ1-2; CDR3nt: TGTGCCAGCAGTCTCACAGGGGGCAGCTATGGCTACACCTTC; CDR3aa: CASSLTGGSYGYTF
v_gene: TRBV30; d_gene: .; abundance: .; j_gene: TRBJ1-5; CDR3nt: TGTGCCTGGAGTGGGACAGACGGTGTTCAGCCCCAGCATTTT; CDR3aa: CAWSGTDGVQPQHF
v_gene: TRBV24-1; d_gene: .; abundance: .; j_gene: TRBJ1-2; CDR3nt: TGTGCCACCAGCCCTTCGGGCTATGGCTACACCTTC; CDR3aa: CATSPSGYGYTF
v_gene: TRBV6-6; d_gene: .; abundance: .; j_gene: TRBJ1-4; CDR3nt: TGTGCCAGCACCTCACGGGCCGGGACACTTAATGAAAAACTGTTTTTT; CDR3aa: CASTSRAGTLNEKLFF
v_gene: TRBV4-2; d_gene: .; abundance: .; j_gene: TRBJ1-5; CDR3nt: TGTGCCAGCAGCCAAGAGTTAACAGTTCGGGACCCCCAGCATTTT; CDR3aa: CASSQELTVRDPQHF
v_gene: TRBV28; d_gene: TRBD2; abundance: .; j_gene: TRBJ2-1; CDR3nt: TGTGCCAGCAGTTTAGCGGGAGCCTACAATGAGCAGTTCTTC; CDR3aa: CASSLAGAYNEQFF
v_gene: TRBV7-2; d_gene: .; abundance: .; j_gene: TRBJ2-7; CDR3nt: TGTGCCAGCAGCTTGCGCCTAGTAGGGTACGAGCAGTACTTC; CDR3aa: CASSLRLVGYEQYF
v_gene: TRBV30; d_gene: TRBD1; abundance: .; j_gene: TRBJ1-1; CDR3nt: TGTGCCTGGAGTGTAGGGGGCCTGAACACTGAAGCTTTCTTT; CDR3aa: CAWSVGGLNTEAFF
v_gene: TRBV14; d_gene: .; abundance: .; j_gene: TRBJ1-3; CDR3nt: TGTGCCAGCAGCAACACACAAAACACCATATATTTT; CDR3aa: CASSNTQNTIYF
v_gene: TRBV19; d_gene: .; abundance: .; j_gene: TRBJ2-3; CDR3nt: TGTGCCAGTAGTTACACAGGTACCGCCACAGATACGCAGTATTTT; CDR3aa: CASSYTGTATDTQYF
v_gene: TRBV19; d_gene: TRBD1; abundance: .; j_gene: TRBJ1-2; CDR3nt: TGTGCCAGTAGTAGGGGGGGACAGGGGATCTATGGCTACACCTTC; CDR3aa: CASSRGGQGIYGYTF
v_gene: TRBV7-2; d_gene: TRBD2; abundance: .; j_gene: TRBJ2-1; CDR3nt: TGTGCCAGCAGCTACTATAGCGGGAAAAACAATGAGCAGTTCTTC; CDR3aa: CASSYYSGKNNEQFF
v_gene: TRBV11-2; d_gene: TRBD1; abundance: .; j_gene: TRBJ2-1; CDR3nt: TGTGCCAGCAGTAGACAGGGGGGTAAAAACAATGAGCAGTTCTTC; CDR3aa: CASSRQGGKNNEQFF
v_gene: TRBV24-1; d_gene: .; abundance: .; j_gene: TRBJ2-2; CDR3nt: TGTGCCACCAGGACTGCGAACACCGGGGAGCTGTTTTTT; CDR3aa: CATRTANTGELFF
v_gene: TRBV20-1; d_gene: .; abundance: .; j_gene: TRBJ1-1; CDR3nt: TGCAGTGCCAGACGGTCAGCCGAAGCTTTCTTT; CDR3aa: CSARRSAEAFF
v_gene: TRBV3-1/TRBV3-2; d_gene: .; abundance: .; j_gene: TRBJ1-2; CDR3nt: TGTGCCAGCAGCTCCGGGGCTTGGGGCTACACCTTC; CDR3aa: CASSSGAWGYTF
v_gene: TRBV12-3/TRBV12-4; d_gene: .; abundance: .; j_gene: TRBJ1-2; CDR3nt: TGTGCCAGCAGTTTAGCGCGACGGGGCTACACCTTC; CDR3aa: CASSLARRGYTF
v_gene: TRBV19; d_gene: .; abundance: .; j_gene: TRBJ2-4; CDR3nt: TGTGCCAGTAGTGAGCAGGGAGGATGGCCTAAGAACATTCAGTACTTC; CDR3aa: CASSEQGGWPKNIQYF
v_gene: TRBV5-8; d_gene: .; abundance: .; j_gene: TRBJ1-2; CDR3nt: TGTGCCAGCAGCTTGGGGGGATCCCAGGGTGCCAGGGACTATGGCTACACCTTC; CDR3aa: CASSLGGSQGARDYGYTF
v_gene: TRBV7-2; d_gene: .; abundance: .; j_gene: TRBJ1-4; CDR3nt: TGTGCCAGCAGCAAGGGACGGAATAATGAAAAACTGTTTTTT; CDR3aa: CASSKGRNNEKLFF
v_gene: TRBV4-2; d_gene: .; abundance: .; j_gene: TRBJ1-5; CDR3nt: TGTGCCAGCAGCCAAGCATCAGGGATCGAGCCCCAGCATTTT; CDR3aa: CASSQASGIEPQHF
v_gene: TRBV28; d_gene: .; abundance: .; j_gene: TRBJ1-1; CDR3nt: TGTGCCAGCAGTTTCTCTCGAAACACTGAAGCTTTCTTT; CDR3aa: CASSFSRNTEAFF
v_gene: TRBV27; d_gene: TRBD1; abundance: few; j_gene: TRBJ2-7; CDR3nt: TGTGCCAGCAGTAGGGACAGGGGACCATTCAGCTCCTACGAGCAGTACTTC; CDR3aa: CASSRDRGPFSSYEQYF